The TCR beta chain described here comes from a study of T cells in localized non-small cell lung cancer. The study's findings and limits: Adjacent lung exhibited a median of about 57 among the 100 most abundant tumor clones. In uninvolved adjacent lung, T cell clonality reached its highest value, exceeding tumor. Heterogeneity remains possible because sequencing was limited to only one tumor region.

Germline V CDR1 and CDR2: MNHEY, SMNVEV (reference sequence). This CDR3 is 14 amino acids long. Trimming cost V 1 base and J 4 bases, with 10 bases left between them. To note about this clone: What it binds is unknown.

Profiling relied on immunoSEQ multiplex PCR, and the TCRdb table lists in-frame clones only, not all of them. In the table there are around 6,000 clones, about 91% of which are singletons. This TCR was recovered from a male donor aged 60 or older with stage I lung adenocarcinoma. The sequenced sample was peripheral blood, obtained before any cancer treatment. This chain uses TRBV27 with TRBJ1-1, with D hard to call. The CDR3 protein is CASSLFSGSTEAFF. The CDR3 region has the DNA TGTGCCAGCAGTTTATTCAGTGGGAGCACTGAAGCTTTCTTT.